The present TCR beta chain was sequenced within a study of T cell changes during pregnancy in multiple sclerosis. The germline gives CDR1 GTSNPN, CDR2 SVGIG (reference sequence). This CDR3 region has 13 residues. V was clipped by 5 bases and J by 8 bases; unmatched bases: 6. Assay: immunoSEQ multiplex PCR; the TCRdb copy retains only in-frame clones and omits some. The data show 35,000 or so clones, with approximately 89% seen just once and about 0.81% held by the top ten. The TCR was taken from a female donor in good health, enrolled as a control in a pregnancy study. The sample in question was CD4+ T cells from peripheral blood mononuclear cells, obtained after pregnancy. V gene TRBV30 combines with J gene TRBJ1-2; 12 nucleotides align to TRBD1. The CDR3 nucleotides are TGTGCCTGGGCAGGGACAGGGGGCTTGGGCTACACCTTC. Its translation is CAWAGTGGLGYTF. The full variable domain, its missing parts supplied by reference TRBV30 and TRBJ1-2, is SQTIHQWPATLVQPVGSPLSLECTVEGTSNPNLYWYRQAAGRGLQLLFYSVGIGQISSEVPQNLSASRPQDRQFILSSKKLLLSDSGFYLCAWAGTGGLGYTFGSGTRLTVV.